These 18 T cell receptor beta chains share one sample of origin, sequenced in a study of OX40 agonist ivuxolimab in advanced cancers. Libraries were prepared by immunoSEQ multiplex PCR; TCRdb keeps only in-frame clonotypes and omits some of them. The table has under 75,000 clones, roughly 92% seen once. The source material was CD4+ or CD8+ T cells sorted from blood, sampled in a trial of the OX40 agonist ivuxolimab. All receptors come from an adult with an advanced solid tumor such as melanoma, head and neck, liver or kidney cancer.

The chain is built from TRBV4-3 and TRBJ2-7, with D uncertain. Trimming cost V 0 bases and J 0 bases, with 3 bases left between them. This CDR3 has 13 amino acids. CDR1 and CDR2 (germline): LGHNA, YSLEER. CDR3 sequence reads: CASSQENSYEQYF. In nucleotides, the CDR3 is TGCGCCAGCAGCCAAGAAAACTCCTACGAGCAGTACTTC.

The gene calls are TRBV9 and TRBJ2-1; 12 bases line up with TRBD2. This CDR3 comprises 14 residues. CDR1 is SGDLS and CDR2 is YYNGEE in the germline V gene. V lost 3 bases, J lost 11 bases, and 6 bases stayed unmatched. The CDR3 DNA is TGTGCCAGCAGCGCCTGGACTAGCGGGGCACAGCAGTTCTTC. It encodes CASSAWTSGAQQFF.

This clone was seen only a few times. CDR3 residues: CASSPGVTHTGELFF. The CDR3 coding sequence is TGCGCCAGCAGTCCCGGGGTTACCCACACCGGGGAGCTGTTTTTT. The J gene is TRBJ2-2, the V gene TRBV10-1; a possible D gene is TRBD2 (5 bases). V was clipped by 5 bases and J by 3 bases, with 13 bases between them. CDR3 length: 15 residues. Germline CDR1 reads WNHNN; CDR2 reads SYGVQD (reference sequence).

This clone was seen once. CDR3 bases: TGTGCCAGCAGCGTAGAAAACACTGAAGCTTTCTTT. Its translation is CASSVENTEAFF. This chain joins TRBV9 and TRBJ1-1; D ambiguous. The CDR3 sequence is 12 residues long. The germline V and J ends were trimmed by 0 bases and 2 bases, with 2 bases remaining between them. Germline CDR1 is SGDLS and CDR2 is YYNGEE.

The gene calls are TRBV6-5 and TRBJ2-7, with D unresolved. The V gene's germline CDR1 is MNHEY and CDR2 SVGAGI. The length of the CDR3 is 12 residues. The V gene lost 5 bases and the J gene lost 7 bases, with 12 bases spanning the gap. The CDR3 loop reads CASSPSPREQYF. DNA for the CDR3: TGTGCCAGCAGTCCCTCGCCCAGAGAGCAGTACTTC.

The chain has TRBV6-1 and TRBJ2-7; the D is unclear. This CDR3 is 14 amino acids long. V dropped 2 bases and J dropped 3 bases, with 11 bases sitting between them. Germline CDR1 MNHNS, CDR2 SASEGT. The CDR3 is CASSERDKYYEQYF. The CDR3 region has the DNA TGTGCCAGCAGTGAAAGAGACAAATACTACGAGCAGTACTTC.

The V call is TRBV13, the J call TRBJ2-3; the D gene is possibly TRBD2 (6 bases). CDR1 and CDR2 from the germline V gene are PRHDT and FYEKMQ (reference sequence). V was cut by 5 bases and J by 4 bases, with 10 bases left in between. The CDR3 covers 13 residues. This CDR3 is CASSPSGADTQYF. CDR3 DNA sequence: TGTGCCAGCAGCCCCTCGGGGGCAGATACGCAGTATTTT.

The chain joins TRBV9 to TRBJ2-5, with no clear D. Germline V gene sequence: CDR1 SGDLS, CDR2 YYNGEE. Trimming left V 4 bases short and J 6 bases short, with 13 bases between. The CDR3 consists of 13 residues. The CDR3 nucleotides are TGTGCCAGCAGCCCCATCCCCGGGCAGACCCAGTACTTC. This encodes CASSPIPGQTQYF.

This sequence joins TRBV4-3 and TRBJ1-2; 7 bases match TRBD1. Trimming at V came to 0 bases and at J to 3 bases, leaving 13 bases not matched to a gene. The CDR3 contains 18 residues. CDR1 and CDR2 from the germline V gene are LGHNA and YSLEER. CDR3 coding DNA: TGCGCCAGCAGCCAAGATGGGTTGGAGACAGGGAGGTACTATGGCTACACCTTC. Translating it yields CASSQDGLETGRYYGYTF.

The genes are TRBV7-9 and TRBJ1-2; D perhaps matches TRBD1 (5 bases). The germline V gene has CDR1 SEHNR and CDR2 FQNEAQ (reference sequence). The CDR3 sequence is 14 residues long. V was trimmed by 1 base and J by 6 bases, leaving 12 bases between them. The CDR3 coding sequence is TGTGCCAGCAGCTTAGGGGACCTAACGGATGGCTACACCTTC. Its protein product is CASSLGDLTDGYTF. The full variable domain, in which reference TRBV7-9 and TRBJ1-2 provide the parts outside the CDR3, is DTGVSQNPRHKITKRGQNVTFRCDPISEHNRLYWYRQTLGQGPEFLTYFQNEAQLEKSRLLSDRFSAERPKGSFSTLEIQRTEQGDSAMYLCASSLGDLTDGYTFGSGTRLTVV.

CDR3 protein: CASSSGVEWSNTGELFF. CDR3 coding DNA: TGTGCCAGCAGCTCCGGGGTAGAATGGTCGAACACCGGGGAGCTGTTTTTT. The J gene is TRBJ2-2, the V gene TRBV11-2; D might be TRBD2 (5 bases). Germline V gives CDR1 SGHAT, CDR2 FQNNGV. V was shortened by 4 bases and J by 0 bases, with 15 bases between the two germline ends. The CDR3 length is 17 residues. Combining the CDR3 with reference TRBV11-2 and TRBJ2-2 gives the whole variable domain EAGVAQSPRYKIIEKRQSVAFWCNPISGHATLYWYQQILGQGPKLLIQFQNNGVVDDSQLPKDRFSAERLKGVDSTLKIQPAKLEDSAVYLCASSSGVEWSNTGELFFGEGSRLTVL.

The V and J genes are TRBV13 and TRBJ2-1; 9 nucleotides line up with TRBD1. Germline trimming cut 5 bases from V and 7 bases from J; bases unmatched to any gene: 9. Germline V gene sequence: CDR1 PRHDT, CDR2 FYEKMQ (reference sequence). The CDR3 consists of 15 residues. CDR3 coding DNA: TGTGCCAGCAGCCCCCGGGACAGGGTTAGTAATGAGCAGTTCTTC. Residues: CASSPRDRVSNEQFF. The whole variable domain, remainder taken from reference TRBV13 and TRBJ2-1, is AAGVIQSPRHLIKEKRETATLKCYPIPRHDTVYWYQQGPGQDPQFLISFYEKMQSDKGSIPDRFSAQQFSDYHSELNMSSLELGDSALYFCASSPRDRVSNEQFFGPGTRLTVL.

This clone is a singleton in its sample. This chain connects TRBV7-6 to TRBJ2-5; D possibly matches TRBD1 or TRBD2 (5 bases each). Germline CDR1 is SGHVS and CDR2 is FNYEAQ. Between the trimmed V and J ends, which lost 8 bases and 7 bases, there was a span of 14 bases. The length of the CDR3 is 12 residues. The DNA for the CDR3 is TGTGCCAGCCTGGGGACCCTAGGGACCCAGTACTTC. It codes for CASLGTLGTQYF.

The rearrangement links TRBV5-1 to TRBJ1-2; D is undetermined. Germline loops: CDR1 SGHRS, CDR2 YFSETQ. V lost 4 bases to trimming and J lost 4 bases, with 23 bases between them. The CDR3 runs 17 residues. As DNA, the CDR3 is TGCGCCAGCAGCACATGGGAGGGCACCCTGGGCGGCTATGGCTACACCTTC. Its protein is CASSTWEGTLGGYGYTF.

This clone was picked up a small number of times. This sequence joins TRBV4-3 and TRBJ1-1; D may be TRBD1 (5 bases). This CDR3 comprises 14 residues. Germline lookup yields CDR1 LGHNA and CDR2 YSLEER. Trimming cost V 4 bases and J 3 bases, with 12 bases left between them. The CDR3 coding sequence is TGCGCCAGCAGCCGGTGGAGAGGGGACACTGAAGCTTTCTTT. Its translation: CASSRWRGDTEAFF.

The gene calls are TRBV19 and TRBJ2-1, with TRBD1 matching over 7 bases. V was clipped by 5 bases and J by 6 bases; unmatched bases: 4. Germline loops: CDR1 LNHDA, CDR2 SQIVND (reference sequence). There are 13 residues in the CDR3. In nucleotides, the CDR3 is TGTGCCAGTAGTGGGTGGGACAGCAATGAGCAGTTCTTC. It specifies CASSGWDSNEQFF.

This clone was counted a single time. The chain links TRBV5-4 to TRBJ2-1; D gene ambiguous. Between the trimmed V and J ends, which lost 2 bases and 6 bases, there was a span of 3 bases. The germline V gene has CDR1 SGHNT and CDR2 YYREEE (reference sequence). CDR3 length: 11 residues. CDR3 sequence reads: CASSFVNEQFF. Here the CDR3 DNA reads TGTGCCAGCAGCTTCGTCAATGAGCAGTTCTTC.

The CDR3 spells CASSLDRAYGYTF. The CDR3 nucleotides are TGTGCCAGCAGCTTGGACAGGGCTTATGGCTACACCTTC. The rearrangement joins TRBV11-2 to TRBJ1-2, with TRBD1 matching 8 bases. The CDR3 runs to 13 residues. Germline V gene sequence: CDR1 SGHAT, CDR2 FQNNGV. J was trimmed by 5 bases and V by 3 bases; bases with no gene match: 2.